These 10 T cell receptor beta chains share one sample of origin, sequenced in a study of PD-L1 blockade in urothelial cancer. Sequencing was performed with immunoSEQ multiplex PCR; in TCRdb, only in-frame clones are kept and a portion is missing. Seen here are some 120,000 clones, 75% to 90% observed once, and the top ten hold roughly 1.8%. The time point denotes: peripheral blood 6 weeks after treatment start. This specimen was PBMCs, taken around atezolizumab (anti-PD-L1) treatment. The receptors come from a man between 60 and 70 years old with urothelial cancer.

J is TRBJ2-7 and V is TRBV25-1; 10 nucleotides agree with TRBD2. Germline loops: CDR1 MGHDK, CDR2 SYGVNS. The CDR3 is 16 amino acids. Losses at the gene ends were 2 bases for V and 7 bases for J; bases not matched to a gene: 11. CDR3 bases: TGTGCCAGCAGTGAAGGGGGAGTAGCGGGAGGAGGAGAGCAGTACTTC. Translated, it gives CASSEGGVAGGGEQYF.

The chain carries TRBV9 and TRBJ1-6; D may be TRBD1 (5 bases). Trimming removed 0 bases at V and 9 bases at J, with 10 bases between. CDR3 size: 14 residues. The germline V gene encodes CDR1 SGDLS and CDR2 YYNGEE. The chain's CDR3 is CASSVGNRGSPLHF. CDR3 in DNA: TGTGCCAGCAGCGTAGGTAATAGGGGTTCACCCCTCCACTTT.

The genes are TRBV5-1 and TRBJ1-2; TRBD1 might be the D (6 bases). V was shortened by 1 base and J by 4 bases, with 17 bases between the two germline ends. The CDR3 covers 16 residues. Germline V gene lookup returns CDR1 SGHRS and CDR2 YFSETQ. DNA for the CDR3: TGCGCCAGCAGCTTGTCGGACAGTGCCAGGGGCTATGGCTACACCTTC. Translating gives CASSLSDSARGYGYTF.

The sample holds one count of this clone. This chain uses TRBV21-1 with TRBJ2-7; TRBD1, the D gene given by the table, was not confirmed from the DNA. TRBV21-1 is termed a pseudogene. The CDR3 runs to 14 residues. In nucleotides, the CDR3 is TGTGCCAGCAGCTCCCAGGACACTTCCTACGAGCAGTACTTC. It yields the protein CASSSQDTSYEQYF.

This clone was observed at least ten times. The gene calls are TRBV2 and TRBJ1-5, with 8 nucleotides matching TRBD1. V lost 5 bases to trimming and J lost 1 base; unmatched junction nucleotides: 7. Germline-derived CDR1 and CDR2 are SNHLY and FYNNEI. The CDR3 is 16 residues long. The CDR3 DNA reads as TGTGCCAGCAGTCTCCAAGACAGGGGAAGCAATCAGCCCCAGCATTTT. It translates to CASSLQDRGSNQPQHF.

The chain couples TRBV5-1 to TRBJ1-4; the D gene is possibly TRBD1 (5 bases). Germline CDR1 reads SGHRS; CDR2 reads YFSETQ. Trimming removed 1 base at V and 8 bases at J, with 9 bases between. The CDR3 covers 13 residues. CDR3 in amino acids: CASSLRGREKLFF. CDR3 DNA sequence: TGCGCCAGCAGCTTGAGGGGTAGGGAAAAACTGTTTTTT.

CDR3 in DNA: TGTGCCAGCCATCCTCGCCCCGCCGGGACGGGGGGAGGCTACACCTTC. Amino acid sequence: CASHPRPAGTGGGYTF. The chain is built from TRBV27 and TRBJ1-2; perhaps TRBD1 as D (5 bases). This CDR3 has 16 residues. Germline lookup yields CDR1 MNHEY and CDR2 SMNVEV (reference sequence). Between the trimmed V and J ends, which lost 8 bases and 8 bases, there was a span of 27 bases.

V is TRBV7-9 and J is TRBJ2-5; D uncertain. The V gene's germline CDR1 is SEHNR and CDR2 FQNEAQ (reference sequence). CDR3 length: 13 amino acids. The V and J ends lost 2 bases and 2 bases respectively, with 6 bases between them. The CDR3 spells CASSLPSQETQYF. In DNA form, the CDR3 reads TGTGCCAGCAGCTTACCCAGTCAAGAGACCCAGTACTTC.

The chain links TRBV13 to TRBJ2-7; D perhaps matches TRBD2 (7 bases). The CDR3 extends over 15 amino acids. Germline V gene data show CDR1 as PRHDT and CDR2 as FYEKMQ (reference sequence). Trimming took 8 bases from V and 3 from J, leaving 20 bases between them. The CDR3 reads CASGLEGGPGYEQYF. DNA of the CDR3: TGTGCCAGCGGGTTGGAGGGGGGGCCAGGCTACGAGCAGTACTTC.

The chain joins TRBV19 to TRBJ1-5; possibly TRBD1 for D (6 bases). The V gene lost 6 bases and the J gene lost 6 bases, with 15 bases spanning the gap. This CDR3 region has 14 residues. From germline, CDR1 is LNHDA and CDR2 SQIVND (reference sequence). The DNA of the CDR3 is TGTGCCAGTAGCCCCCGGGACACAGGTCAGCCCCAGCATTTT. Translation: CASSPRDTGQPQHF.